This T cell receptor beta chain was found in a study of T-cell reconstitution after alpha-beta-depleted transplantation in children. There are many counts of this clonotype. The CDR3 loop spans 14 amino acids. The V gene lost 4 bases and the J gene lost 2 bases, with 12 bases spanning the gap. Per germline, CDR1 SGHKS and CDR2 YYEKEE (reference sequence). Unique molecular identifiers tagged the TCRbeta library. TCRdb analysed the PCR reads with MiXCR anew, one entry per CDR3 protein. The table records roughly 350,000 distinct CDR3 sequences, 10% of them present only once. The material was PBMCs from the stem cell graft donor, obtained from the stem cell graft. This chain uses TRBV5-5 with TRBJ1-2, with D possibly matching TRBD1 (5 bases). This clonotype was sampled from a human donor who donated a stem cell graft to a child with acute lymphoblastic leukemia. The CDR3 protein is CASSPGRVNYGYTF. The CDR3 nucleotides read TGTGCCAGCAGCCCGGGACGGGTCAACTATGGCTACACCTTC. The full variable domain, with the rest looked up from reference TRBV5-5 and TRBJ1-2, is DAGVTQSPTHLIKTRGQQVTLRCSPISGHKSVSWYQQVLGQGPQFIFQYYEKEERGRGNFPDRFSARQFPNYSSELNVNALLLGDSALYLCASSPGRVNYGYTFGSGTRLTVV.